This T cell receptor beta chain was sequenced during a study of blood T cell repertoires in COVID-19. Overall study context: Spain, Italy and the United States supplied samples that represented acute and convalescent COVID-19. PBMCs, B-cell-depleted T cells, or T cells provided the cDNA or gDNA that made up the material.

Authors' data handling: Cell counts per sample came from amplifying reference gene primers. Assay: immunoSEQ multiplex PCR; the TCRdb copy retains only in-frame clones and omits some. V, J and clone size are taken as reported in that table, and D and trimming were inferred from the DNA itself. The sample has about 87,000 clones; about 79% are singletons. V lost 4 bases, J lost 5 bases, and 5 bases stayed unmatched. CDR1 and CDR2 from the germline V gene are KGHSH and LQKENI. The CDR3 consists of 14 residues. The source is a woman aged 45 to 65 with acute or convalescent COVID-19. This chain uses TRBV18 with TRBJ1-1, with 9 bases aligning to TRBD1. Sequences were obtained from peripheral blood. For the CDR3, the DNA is TGTGCCAGCTCACGAACAGGGGGCGAAACTGAAGCTTTCTTT. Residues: CASSRTGGETEAFF.